Shown below are 10 T cell receptor beta chains from a single sample sequenced in a study of technical replicates of blood from a handful of donors. The assay was immunoSEQ multiplex PCR, and TCRdb's table has in-frame clones only and misses some. The sample carries more than 65,000 clones, nearly 96% recorded once. Sequencing was carried out using T cells isolated from PBMCs. The receptors stem from a human donor in good health.

This chain links TRBV18 with TRBJ1-1, with D hard to call. Germline V lookup: CDR1 KGHSH, CDR2 LQKENI. The CDR3 sequence is 14 residues long. Trimming removed 3 bases from V and 1 base from J, with 9 bases in between. CDR3 in amino acids: CASSPAEQNTEAFF. The CDR3 DNA reads TGTGCCAGCTCACCGGCGGAGCAGAACACTGAAGCTTTCTTT.

The chain carries TRBV27 and TRBJ1-2, with D possibly TRBD1 on 6 matching bases. Germline V gene data show CDR1 as MNHEY and CDR2 as SMNVEV (reference sequence). With 5 bases removed from V and 0 bases from J, the gap between germline ends came to 19 bases. CDR3 size: 17 residues. This chain's CDR3 is CASSQGSGKGTNYGYTF. Here the CDR3 DNA reads TGTGCCAGCAGTCAGGGGTCGGGGAAGGGGACTAACTATGGCTACACCTTC.

J is TRBJ1-4 and V is TRBV27; weak D call: TRBD1 (6 bases). Looked up from germline, CDR1 is MNHEY and CDR2 is SMNVEV (reference sequence). This CDR3 has 14 amino acids. The V end lost 7 bases, the J end lost 7 bases, and 16 bases lay between the germline ends. CDR3 DNA sequence: TGTGCCAGCACCCCGGGGAGGGGGGGTGAAAAACTGTTTTTT. It specifies CASTPGRGGEKLFF.

This chain joins TRBV5-1 and TRBJ2-7, with 10 bases that match TRBD2. CDR1 is SGHRS and CDR2 is YFSETQ in the germline V gene. V shed 0 bases and J 6 bases; nucleotides not matched to a gene: 9. This CDR3 comprises 16 residues. As DNA, the CDR3 is TGCGCCAGCAGCTTGGCCTCTAGCGGGAGTCATAGCGAGCAGTACTTC. Amino acid sequence: CASSLASSGSHSEQYF. The whole variable domain, remainder taken from reference TRBV5-1 and TRBJ2-7, is KAGVTQTPRYLIKTRGQQVTLSCSPISGHRSVSWYQQTPGQGLQFLFEYFSETQRNKGNFPGRFSGRQFSNSRSEMNVSTLELGDSALYLCASSLASSGSHSEQYFGPGTRLTVT.

By proportion, this clone is medium-sized. The chain is built from TRBV10-3 and TRBJ1-1; 8 bases are shared with TRBD1. The CDR3 has 13 residues. From germline, CDR1 is ENHRY and CDR2 SYGVKD. The V and J ends lost 7 bases and 2 bases, in that order; junction bases with no gene match: 3. The CDR3, as DNA: TGTGCCATCAATGGACAGGGCAACACTGAAGCTTTCTTT. It specifies CAINGQGNTEAFF.

The gene calls are TRBV7-8 and TRBJ2-2; 10 bases line up with TRBD2. Germline CDR1 is SGHVS and CDR2 is FQNEAQ. The trim removed 5 bases at V and 7 bases at J, leaving 13 bases unmatched. The CDR3 sequence is 17 residues long. The CDR3 DNA sequence: TGTGCCAGCAGCCATCCGAAGCGGGAGGGCCCTGGCGGGGAGCTGTTTTTT. It is translated as CASSHPKREGPGGELFF. Based on the CDR3 plus reference TRBV7-8 and TRBJ2-2, the full variable domain is GAGVSQSPRYKVAKRGQDVALRCDPISGHVSLFWYQQALGQGPEFLTYFQNEAQLDKSGLPSDRFFAERPEGSVSTLKIQRTQQEDSAVYLCASSHPKREGPGGELFFGEGSRLTVL.

The chain couples TRBV28 to TRBJ1-5; 7 bases are shared with TRBD1. V was pared by 6 bases and J by 8 bases, with 16 bases of the junction left unmatched. Germline CDR1 is MDHEN and CDR2 is SYDVKM. The CDR3 is made up of 16 amino acids. The CDR3 sequence: CASSLDPKTGLKPQHF. The CDR3 nucleotides read TGTGCCAGCAGCTTAGACCCAAAGACAGGGCTCAAGCCCCAGCATTTT.

V and J are TRBV9 and TRBJ1-4; no reliable D call. Trimming took off 0 bases at V and 11 bases at J, with 8 bases between the two ends. There are 12 residues in the CDR3. Germline V gives CDR1 SGDLS, CDR2 YYNGEE. DNA for the CDR3: TGTGCCAGCAGCGTAGAATATGGCAAACTGTTTTTT. Its protein is CASSVEYGKLFF.

The CDR3 loop is CASSLEIAGVITDTQYF. The CDR3 DNA sequence: TGCGCCAGCAGCCTGGAGATAGCGGGAGTAATAACGGATACGCAGTATTTT. The chain is built from TRBV5-1 and TRBJ2-3; 9 bases agree with TRBD2. The germline V gene has CDR1 SGHRS and CDR2 YFSETQ. The junction had 15 bases not matched to a gene; V was cut back by 4 bases and J by 6 bases. The CDR3 length is 17 residues.

The genes are TRBV6-1 and TRBJ1-5; TRBD1 is a possible D gene (6 bases). With 1 base removed from V and 3 bases from J, the gap between germline ends came to 13 bases. The CDR3 extends over 16 amino acids. The germline CDR1 and CDR2 sequences are MNHNS and SASEGT. CDR3 nucleotides: TGTGCCAGCAGTGAAGATTACACAGGGCCCAATCAGCCCCAGCATTTT. Amino acid sequence: CASSEDYTGPNQPQHF.